What follows describes a single TCR beta chain. Its specificity is unknown. Negatively enriched CD4+ T cells were divided by CD45RA into naive and memory. The sample originates from a study of shared clonotypes between healthy human individuals. Study-level findings and limits: Larger richness was generally estimated for naive than memory subsets. Relative to clonotypes present in all four donors, those not shared had lower generation probabilities.

This CDR3 contains 16 residues. With 4 bases clipped from V and 5 bases from J, the junction kept 11 bases outside the gene matches. Germline-derived CDR1 and CDR2 are MNHNS and SASEGT. The assay was immunoSEQ multiplex PCR, and TCRdb's table has in-frame clones only and misses some. Among about 2.4 million clones listed, approximately 94% were seen once. The rearrangement uses TRBV6-1 and TRBJ1-5; 7 nucleotides align to TRBD1. The origin of this receptor is a man younger than 30 in good health. Some clones in this sample may be carry-over from other donors' samples. The sample consisted of naive CD4+ T cells from PBMCs. The sample's subset: CD45RA+ positively selected. CDR3 DNA sequence: TGTGCCAGCAGTGGACAGGGTTGGGGGGGTTATCAGCCCCAGCATTTT. Its protein product is CASSGQGWGGYQPQHF.